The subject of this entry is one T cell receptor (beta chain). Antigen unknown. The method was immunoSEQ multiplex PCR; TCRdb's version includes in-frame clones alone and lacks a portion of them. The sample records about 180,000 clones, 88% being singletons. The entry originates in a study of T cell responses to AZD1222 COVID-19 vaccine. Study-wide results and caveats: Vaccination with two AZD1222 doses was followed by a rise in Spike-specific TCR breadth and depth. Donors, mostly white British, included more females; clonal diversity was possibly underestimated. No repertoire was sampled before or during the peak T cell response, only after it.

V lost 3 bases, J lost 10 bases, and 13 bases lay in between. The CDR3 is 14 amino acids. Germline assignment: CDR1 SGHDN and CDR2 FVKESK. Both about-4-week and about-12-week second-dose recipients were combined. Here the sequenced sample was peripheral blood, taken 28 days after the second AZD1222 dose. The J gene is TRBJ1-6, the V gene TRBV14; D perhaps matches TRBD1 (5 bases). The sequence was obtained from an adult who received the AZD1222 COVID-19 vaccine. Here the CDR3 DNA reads TGTGCCAGCAGCCAGGGCAGGGTCGGATCACCCCTCCACTTT. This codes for CASSQGRVGSPLHF.